This T cell receptor beta chain is from a study of PD-1 blockade in classical Hodgkin lymphoma. The repertoire was sequenced with immunoSEQ multiplex PCR; TCRdb's copy has only in-frame clones and lacks some. The sample comprises about 60,000 clones, under 95% of which are singletons, and around 9.7% rests with the top ten. The CDR3 totals 11 residues. The germline V gene has CDR1 DFQATT and CDR2 SNEGSKA (reference sequence). The V gene lost 1 base and the J gene lost 6 bases, with 4 bases spanning the gap. Each patient relapsed following autologous stem cell transplantation, and prior brentuximab vedotin exposure differed.

The TCR comes from a human donor with classical Hodgkin lymphoma. This sample comprised peripheral blood mononuclear cells (PBMCs), obtained at baseline. V gene TRBV20-1 combines with J gene TRBJ1-5; D remains ambiguous. For the CDR3, the DNA is TGCAGTGCTAGAGCCGGTCAGCCCCAGCATTTT. Translation gives CSARAGQPQHF.